These 29 T cell receptor beta chains came from one sample sequenced in a study of tumor-infiltrating lymphocytes in primary liver carcinoma. Blood RNA came from unsorted whole blood; germline DNA was also extracted. The template, 450 to 650 ng total RNA, yielded TCR beta cDNA made with a constant-region primer. For TCR beta, libraries were produced by three nested multiplex PCR rounds using slightly modified ARM-PCR. The study ran its first two PCR rounds for approximately 11 cycles each, using TRBV1-TRBV30 forward primers and a C-beta reverse primer. TCRdb processed the multiplex PCR reads anew with MiXCR; each CDR3 protein has one entry. Among about 320,000 distinct CDR3 sequences listed, less than 75% were seen once. The sample consisted of peripheral blood. The receptors stem from a man in his forties with primary liver carcinoma and hepatitis B virus infection.

In regard to this clonotype: This may stem from a read error, because a much larger clone lies one nucleotide away. V is TRBV5-6 and J is TRBJ1-1, with D unclear. CDR3 length equals 16 residues. Germline V gene lookup returns CDR1 SGHDT and CDR2 YYEEEE. DNA for the CDR3: TGTGGCAGCAGCTTAACTCCGACGGGCATGAACACTGAAGCTTTCTTT. Amino acids: CGSSLTPTGMNTEAFF.

This chain joins TRBV11-2 and TRBJ1-2, with D unresolved. The length of the CDR3 is 15 residues. Trimming cost V 5 bases and J 8 bases, with 21 bases left between them. Germline loops: CDR1 SGHAT, CDR2 FQNNGV. CDR3 in amino acids: CASSPIRTRSGGYTF. CDR3 bases: TGTGCCAGCAGCCCCATCCGGACTCGCTCGGGGGGCTACACCTTC.

Remarks on this clonotype: A much more abundant neighbour one base away suggests this may be a read error. V is TRBV6-6 and J is TRBJ1-1, with no clear D. CDR1 is MNHNY and CDR2 is SVGAGI in the germline V gene (reference sequence). V lost 9 bases to trimming and J lost 1 base, with 9 bases between them. The CDR3 is 12 amino acids. CDR3 protein: CARGIGNTEAFF. CDR3 sequence (DNA): TGTGCCAGGGGAATAGGGAACACTGAAGCTTTCTTT.

Concerning this clonotype: Germline is not matched at one junction end, which may reflect a read error. The rearrangement links TRBV6-1 to TRBJ2-1; 9 nucleotides agree with TRBD2. The length of the CDR3 is 15 residues. CDR1 and CDR2 (germline): MNHNS, SASEGT. CDR3 in amino acids: CASSEEAGGYDEQFF. The DNA of the CDR3 is TGCGCCAGCAGTGAAGAAGCGGGAGGATACGATGAGCAGTTCTTC.

A note on this clonotype: Sequence at one end of the junction differs from germline and may be a read error. V gene TRBV6-2 or TRBV6-3 combines with J gene TRBJ2-1; perhaps TRBD2 as D (6 bases). This CDR3 comprises 11 residues. Germline V CDR1 and CDR2: MNHEY, SVGEGT. The chain's CDR3 is CTRSWRDEQFF. CDR3 DNA sequence: TGTACCAGGAGTTGGAGGGATGAGCAGTTCTTC.

Of note for this clonotype: A much larger clone sits a single nucleotide away, making a read error possible. The DNA for the CDR3 is TGTGCCAGCACCTACGCGGGACAGGGCATCTACGAGCAGTACTTC. It is translated as CASTYAGQGIYEQYF. The chain uses TRBV6-6 and TRBJ2-7; 9 nucleotides line up with TRBD1. Germline CDR1 is MNHNY and CDR2 is SVGAGI (reference sequence). Trimming at V came to 7 bases and at J to 3 bases, leaving 10 bases not matched to a gene. This CDR3 contains 15 residues.

There are a few counts of this clonotype. This chain joins TRBV6-4 and TRBJ2-4; D is ambiguous. The V end was cut by 3 bases, the J end by 0 bases, with 9 bases between. Germline V gene lookup returns CDR1 MRHNA and CDR2 SNTAGT. The CDR3 is 15 residues long. CDR3 sequence reads: CASSEKELAKNIQYF. CDR3 DNA: TGTGCCAGCAGTGAAAAGGAACTAGCCAAAAACATTCAGTACTTC.

In the case of this clonotype: This may come from a read error, since a much larger clone is one base off. The chain couples TRBV11-2 to TRBJ2-6, with unresolved D. The CDR3 extends over 15 amino acids. CDR1 and CDR2 from the germline V gene are SGHAT and FQNNGV. Trimming cost V 5 bases and J 3 bases, with 11 bases left between them. The CDR3, as DNA: TGTGCCAGCAGCCTCCTGATCTATGGGGCCAACGTCCTGACTTTC. Residues: CASSLLIYGANVLTF.

The genes are TRBV15 and TRBJ1-4; 7 bases are a match to TRBD1. The length of the CDR3 is 16 residues. V shed 3 bases, J shed 7 bases, and the junction held 11 bases outside the gene matches. The germline CDR1 and CDR2 sequences are LNHNV and YYDKDF (reference sequence). The CDR3 DNA follows: TGTGCCACCAGCAGGAGATCCGACAGGGTGGGTGAAAAACTGTTTTTT. This encodes CATSRRSDRVGEKLFF.

This clonotype came up a few times. The rearrangement joins TRBV6-2 or TRBV6-3 to TRBJ2-1; D is perhaps TRBD1 or TRBD2 (6 bases each). Germline V gene lookup returns CDR1 MNHEY and CDR2 SVGEGT. V lost 7 bases, J lost 0 bases, and 10 bases lay in between. CDR3 length equals 14 residues. In DNA, the CDR3 is TGTGCCAGCAAGGGGGACTCCTCCTACAATGAGCAGTTCTTC. This gives the protein CASKGDSSYNEQFF.

The chain carries TRBV21-1 and TRBJ1-1; no DNA check was done on the table's D call, TRBD1. TRBV21-1 is deemed a pseudogene. This CDR3 has 14 amino acids. CDR3 region: CASWDRERDTEVFF. The CDR3 nucleotides read TGTGCCAGCTGGGACAGGGAGAGGGACACTGAAGTTTTCTTT.

In its sample, this clonotype was seen many times. The rearrangement links TRBV11-2 to TRBJ2-1; the match to TRBD2 covers 13 bases. This CDR3 has 15 amino acids. Germline values: CDR1 SGHAT, CDR2 FQNNGV. V lost 5 bases, J lost 8 bases, and 6 bases stayed unmatched. The CDR3 sequence is CASSRTGTSGDEQFF. In DNA, the CDR3 is TGTGCCAGCAGCCGTACCGGGACTAGCGGGGATGAGCAGTTCTTC.

Details on this clonotype: This may come from a read error, since a much larger clone is one base off. This chain links TRBV6-6 with TRBJ2-7; TRBD2 matches at 7 bases. This CDR3 spans 14 amino acids. The V gene's germline CDR1 is MNHNY and CDR2 SVGAGI (reference sequence). The DNA of the CDR3 is TGTGACAGCACCCTCTTTGCGGGAGTTAACGAGCAGTACTTC. Translating it yields CDSTLFAGVNEQYF.

This clonotype was seen a few times. The chain joins TRBV7-3 to TRBJ2-1; 8 bases are shared with TRBD2. The CDR3 extends over 20 amino acids. The J segment lost 0 bases and the V segment lost 5 bases, leaving 18 bases of the junction unmatched. Per the germline V gene, CDR1 is SGHTA and CDR2 is FQGTGA. The CDR3 protein is CASSPRPRSGGPGSYNEQFF. CDR3 sequence (DNA): TGTGCCAGCAGCCCCCGTCCCCGATCGGGAGGGCCCGGCTCCTACAATGAGCAGTTCTTC.

This clonotype was recorded many times. CDR3: CASSQGGGQGVEQYF. DNA of the CDR3: TGCGCCAGCAGCCAAGGGGGGGGACAGGGTGTCGAGCAGTACTTC. This chain connects TRBV4-1 to TRBJ2-7; 9 nucleotides line up with TRBD1. J gave up 6 bases and V 1 base, and 7 bases lay outside the gene matches. CDR3 length equals 15 residues. CDR1 and CDR2 from the germline V gene are MGHRA and YSYEKL.

Points on this clonotype: One base away lies a much larger clone, so this may be a sequencing read error. The rearrangement joins TRBV29-1 to TRBJ2-3; no clear D gene. Trimming cost V 4 bases and J 6 bases, with 14 bases left between them. This CDR3 is built from 13 residues. Germline V CDR1 and CDR2: SQVTM, ANQGSEA. For the CDR3, the DNA is TGCAGCGTTGTAGACCCGGGTAGGGATACGCAGTATTTT. Protein product: CSVVDPGRDTQYF.

As to this clonotype: Given the absence of the conserved phenylalanine or tryptophan at the CDR3 end, a read error is likely. This chain joins TRBV11-2 and TRBJ2-7; 8 nucleotides agree with TRBD1. The trim removed 7 bases at V and 9 bases at J, leaving 8 bases unmatched. In germline, CDR1 is SGHAT, CDR2 FQNNGV. The CDR3 loop spans 12 amino acids. The CDR3 loop is CASTRTGGGQYL. In DNA, the CDR3 is TGTGCCAGCACTCGCACAGGGGGTGGGCAGTACCTC.

This clonotype was recorded once. The conserved closing phenylalanine or tryptophan is absent in this CDR3, likely reflecting a read error. DNA of the CDR3: TGTGCCAGCAGCTACTCCCGGGACGGTGATATAAGGAATCAGCCCCAGCATTGT. The encoded protein is CASSYSRDGDIRNQPQHC. The J gene is TRBJ1-5, the V gene TRBV6-2 or TRBV6-3, with D possibly being TRBD1 (5 bases). CDR1 is MNHEY and CDR2 is SVGEGT in the germline V gene. The CDR3 runs to 18 residues.

In regard to this clonotype: The junction departs from germline at one end; a sequencing error may be responsible. V and J are TRBV11-2 and TRBJ2-3; D is possibly TRBD1 (6 bases). The CDR3 length is 14 residues. The germline V gene encodes CDR1 SGHAT and CDR2 FQNNGV. CDR3 sequence: CVSSSRTVTDTQYF. Written as DNA, the CDR3 is TGTGTCAGCAGCTCCCGGACAGTCACAGATACGCAGTATTTT.

As concerns this clonotype: A much larger clone lies a single base off, so this may be a read error. V is TRBV6-1 and J is TRBJ2-7; TRBD1 might be the D (5 bases). Germline lookup yields CDR1 MNHNS and CDR2 SASEGT. V was trimmed by 2 bases and J by 2 bases, leaving 10 bases between them. The CDR3 loop spans 14 amino acids. The CDR3 sequence is CASSERGNPYEQYF. CDR3 bases: TGTGCCAGCAGTGAAAGGGGCAACCCCTACGAGCAGTACTTC.

The chain employs TRBV14 and TRBJ2-1, with 7 bases identical to TRBD2. This CDR3 region has 15 residues. Germline-derived CDR1 and CDR2 are SGHDN and FVKESK. After removal of 4 bases from V and 4 bases from J, the junction contained 7 bases not matched to a gene. The CDR3 DNA is TGTGCCAGCAGCCTCCCTAGCGGACTGTACAATGAGCAGTTCTTC. Amino acid sequence: CASSLPSGLYNEQFF.

This clonotype was observed at least ten times. The chain uses TRBV4-1 and TRBJ2-3; unclear D gene. Per the germline V gene, CDR1 is MGHRA and CDR2 is YSYEKL. With 0 bases removed from V and 10 bases from J, the gap between germline ends came to 11 bases. This CDR3 has 13 residues. The CDR3 sequence: CASSQEVDRAQYF. CDR3 nucleotide sequence: TGCGCCAGCAGCCAAGAGGTAGATCGGGCGCAGTATTTT.

As to this clonotype: A much larger clone lies one base from this, so it may be a read error. The J gene is TRBJ2-6, the V gene TRBV12-3 or TRBV12-4, with D possibly being TRBD2 (5 bases). The CDR3 has 16 residues. V was cut by 6 bases and J by 0 bases, with 12 bases left in between. The DNA of the CDR3 is TGTGCCAGCAGATTGGACTCAAACTCTGGGGCCAACGTCCTGACTTTC. This sequence encodes CASRLDSNSGANVLTF.

A word on this clonotype: A much bigger clone sits one base away, suggesting this may be a read error. Lacking the conserved final phenylalanine or tryptophan, this CDR3 likely reflects a read error. The genes are TRBV6-5 and TRBJ2-1; TRBD2 matches 7 bases. CDR1 and CDR2 (germline): MNHEY, SVGAGI. V was clipped by 6 bases and J by 5 bases; unmatched bases: 10. The CDR3 sequence is 15 residues long. The DNA of the CDR3 is TGTGCCAGCAGAGAGAGGACTAGAGGGCACAATGAGCAGTTCCTC. This encodes CASRERTRGHNEQFL.

About this clonotype itself: A read error may be the cause here, since a much bigger clone is one base away. The V call is TRBV11-2, the J call TRBJ2-1; no definite D call. This CDR3 has 15 residues. Germline assignment: CDR1 SGHAT and CDR2 FQNNGV. The CDR3 region is CASGLDMSTYNEQFF. CDR3 DNA sequence: TGTGCCAGCGGCTTAGATATGAGCACCTACAATGAGCAGTTCTTC. Looking up the rest from reference TRBV11-2 and TRBJ2-1 gives the full variable domain: EAGVAQSPRYKIIEKRQSVAFWCNPISGHATLYWYQQILGQGPKLLIQFQNNGVVDDSQLPKDRFSAERLKGVDSTLKIQPAKLEDSAVYLCASGLDMSTYNEQFFGPGTRLTVL.

Points on this clonotype: Relative to the germline gene, one junction end is altered; a read error may explain this. The genes are TRBV4-2 and TRBJ2-3; 8 bases are a match to TRBD2. This CDR3 has 17 amino acids. Germline CDR1 is LGHNA and CDR2 is YNFKEQ. The CDR3 DNA reads as TGTGCCTGCAGCCAAGATCTCATAGCGGGGCGTCTCATTACGCAGTATTTT. It is translated as CACSQDLIAGRLITQYF.

Turning to this clonotype: A read error is possible here, since a much larger clone lies one base away. This sequence joins TRBV6-2 or TRBV6-3 and TRBJ2-3; D is possibly TRBD2 (5 bases). Deletions cut 8 bases from V and 4 bases from J, with 19 bases between. The CDR3 has 15 amino acids. Germline values: CDR1 MNHEY, CDR2 SVGEGT. As DNA, the CDR3 is TGTGCCAGCGGCCCGACTACTGTGGGAGCAGATACGCAGTATTTT. Translation: CASGPTTVGADTQYF.

Worth noting for this clonotype: Mismatch with germline at one junction end may stem from a read error. The rearrangement links TRBV11-3 to TRBJ2-2; no definite D call. CDR1 and CDR2 (germline): SGHNT, YENEEA. This CDR3 contains 15 residues. CDR3 nucleotides: TGTGTCAGCAGCGCACAAGGGACGAACACCGGGGAGCTGTTTTTT. Encoded protein: CVSSAQGTNTGELFF.

To note about this clonotype: This clone may be a read error of a much larger clone one base away. The rearrangement joins TRBV12-3 or TRBV12-4 to TRBJ2-3, with unresolved D. CDR3 size: 14 residues. This chain's CDR3 is CVSSLSSATDTQYF. The CDR3 coding sequence is TGTGTCAGCAGTTTGAGTTCTGCGACAGATACGCAGTATTTT.